A single sample is the source of the 27 T cell receptor beta chains below, sequenced in a study of blood T cell repertoires in COVID-19. Repertoires were generated with immunoSEQ multiplex PCR, while TCRdb's copy carries only in-frame clones and drops some. The repertoire has roughly 99,000 clones, more than 70% of them found once; the top ten carry about 6.8%. Sequenced: peripheral blood. These receptors were obtained from a man in his fifties or sixties with active or convalescent COVID-19.

This chain links TRBV5-1 with TRBJ2-7, with 8 nucleotides matching TRBD2. J was trimmed by 1 base and V by 2 bases; bases with no gene match: 2. CDR3 length: 14 residues. Germline CDR1 and CDR2: SGHRS and YFSETQ. CDR3 DNA: TGCGCCAGCAGCTTTAGCGGGGCATCCTACGAGCAGTACTTC. Translated: CASSFSGASYEQYF.

This sequence joins TRBV28 and TRBJ2-7, with TRBD2 matching over 9 bases. The V segment lost 7 bases and the J segment 5 bases; nucleotides outside the gene matches: 12. The CDR3 is made up of 15 amino acids. Germline V CDR1 and CDR2: MDHEN, SYDVKM. The CDR3 sequence is CASTSPSGTSHEQYF. In nucleotides, the CDR3 is TGTGCCAGCACCTCCCCTTCCGGGACTAGCCACGAGCAGTACTTC.

The chain employs TRBV15 and TRBJ2-7; possible D gene TRBD1, 6 bases. The V and J ends lost 0 bases and 7 bases respectively, with 13 bases between them. The germline gives CDR1 LNHNV, CDR2 YYDKDF (reference sequence). The CDR3 has 14 residues. The CDR3 region has the DNA TGTGCCACCAGCAGAGATAGAACAGGGATAGAGCAGTACTTC. Translating gives CATSRDRTGIEQYF.

This clone has a single count. The rearrangement uses TRBV5-1 and TRBJ2-2; no definite D call. The V gene's germline CDR1 is SGHRS and CDR2 YFSETQ. V gave up 0 bases and J gave up 0 bases, with 6 bases separating them. The CDR3 has 15 amino acids. CDR3: CASSLGAANTGELFF. The CDR3 DNA is TGCGCCAGCAGCTTGGGCGCCGCGAACACCGGGGAGCTGTTTTTT.

The rearrangement uses TRBV5-1 and TRBJ2-1; 7 bases are shared with TRBD2. The germline gives CDR1 SGHRS, CDR2 YFSETQ. The CDR3 is 18 residues long. V was clipped by 0 bases and J by 0 bases; unmatched bases: 9. CDR3 nucleotides: TGCGCCAGCAGCTTGGGGGGTAGCGGGCAGCCCTCCTACAATGAGCAGTTCTTC. Protein product: CASSLGGSGQPSYNEQFF.

The rearrangement joins TRBV5-5 to TRBJ2-1, with TRBD2 matching 12 bases. Germline V gives CDR1 SGHKS, CDR2 YYEKEE (reference sequence). The CDR3 is made up of 17 amino acids. V lost 3 bases to trimming and J lost 2 bases; unmatched junction nucleotides: 6. CDR3 nucleotides: TGTGCCAGCAGCTCTCAAGGACTAGCGGGACCCTACAATGAGCAGTTCTTC. Its protein product is CASSSQGLAGPYNEQFF.

The chain is built from TRBV24-1 and TRBJ2-1; TRBD2 aligns across 7 bases. CDR3 length: 14 amino acids. Germline V gene data show CDR1 as KGHDR and CDR2 as SFDVKD. Trimming removed 4 bases from V and 5 bases from J; junction bases left unmatched: 4. The CDR3 loop reads CATSEAGRDNEQFF. CDR3 nucleotide sequence: TGTGCCACCAGTGAAGCGGGGAGGGACAATGAGCAGTTCTTC.

V usage is TRBV2 and J usage is TRBJ1-2, with a tentative D call TRBD1 (6 bases). Trimming left V 7 bases short and J 8 bases short, with 17 bases between. The germline V gene encodes CDR1 SNHLY and CDR2 FYNNEI. The CDR3 is 13 residues long. CDR3 sequence: CASTGGRDMGYTF. Here the CDR3 DNA reads TGTGCCAGCACCGGGGGGCGGGATATGGGCTACACCTTC.

This clone has a handful of counts. The chain links TRBV19 to TRBJ1-2; 7 nucleotides match TRBD1. J gave up 5 bases and V 4 bases, and 10 bases lay outside the gene matches. The CDR3 is made up of 15 amino acids. Germline V gene lookup returns CDR1 LNHDA and CDR2 SQIVND (reference sequence). CDR3 nucleotides: TGTGCCAGTAGTACTACTGGGACAGCAGGGTATGGCTACACCTTC. Translated, it gives CASSTTGTAGYGYTF.

A few counts support this clone. The chain recombines TRBV9 with TRBJ1-2, with 8 bases lining up with TRBD1. CDR1 is SGDLS and CDR2 is YYNGEE in the germline V gene. The V gene end was trimmed by 4 bases and the J gene end by 8 bases; junction bases not matched to a gene: 7. The CDR3 length is 13 residues. The chain's CDR3 is CASSSRQGNGYTF. The CDR3 DNA is TGTGCCAGCAGCTCGCGACAGGGGAACGGCTACACCTTC.

The chain is built from TRBV5-1 and TRBJ1-1, with TRBD1 identical over 8 bases. The CDR3 spans 14 residues. Trimming cost V 4 bases and J 0 bases; bases outside gene matches: 2. The V gene's germline CDR1 is SGHRS and CDR2 YFSETQ. The CDR3 reads CASSTGGMNTEAFF. The CDR3 DNA follows: TGCGCCAGCAGCACAGGGGGGATGAACACTGAAGCTTTCTTT.

This chain uses TRBV28 with TRBJ1-5, with 7 nucleotides matching TRBD1. This CDR3 region has 15 residues. Per the germline V gene, CDR1 is MDHEN and CDR2 is SYDVKM. J lost 4 bases, V lost 2 bases, and 5 bases had no gene match. The CDR3 region is CASSLGQAGNQPQHF. DNA for the CDR3: TGTGCCAGCAGTTTAGGACAGGCCGGAAATCAGCCCCAGCATTTT.

V usage is TRBV6-2 or TRBV6-3 and J usage is TRBJ2-4; tentative D call: TRBD2 (5 bases). This CDR3 is built from 15 residues. The germline CDR1 and CDR2 sequences are MNHEY and SVGEGT. Trimming removed 6 bases from V and 3 bases from J, with 15 bases in between. In nucleotides, the CDR3 is TGTGCCAGCAGCAGACCCACGAGCGGCAAAAACATTCAGTACTTC. The encoded protein is CASSRPTSGKNIQYF.

In its sample, this clone was seen once. The chain employs TRBV14 and TRBJ2-2; 10 bases map to TRBD2. The CDR3 is 17 amino acids. Germline CDR1 and CDR2: SGHDN and FVKESK. After removal of 2 bases from V and 6 bases from J, the junction contained 9 bases not matched to a gene. DNA for the CDR3: TGTGCCAGCAGCCAACCCCCTAGCGGGAGCTTCCCCGGGGAGCTGTTTTTT. It codes for CASSQPPSGSFPGELFF.

This chain connects TRBV11-3 to TRBJ2-3; possibly TRBD2 for D (6 bases). The CDR3 is 16 residues long. V was clipped by 5 bases and J by 2 bases, with 17 bases between them. The germline CDR1 and CDR2 sequences are SGHNT and YENEEA. CDR3 in amino acids: CASSPRGGALTDTQYF. The CDR3 DNA reads as TGTGCCAGCAGCCCGCGGGGCGGGGCCCTCACAGATACGCAGTATTTT.

This sequence joins TRBV28 and TRBJ1-5, with no clear D. The CDR3 is 15 residues long. Per germline, CDR1 MDHEN and CDR2 SYDVKM. V lost 1 base and J 7 bases, leaving 14 bases between the germline ends. The CDR3 DNA follows: TGTGCCAGCAGTTTATCGACCGCGAGGGCACAGCCCCAGCATTTT. It yields the protein CASSLSTARAQPQHF.

The V and J genes are TRBV29-1 and TRBJ2-3, with 11 positions matching TRBD1. Germline CDR1 is SQVTM and CDR2 is ANQGSEA. J was trimmed by 4 bases and V by 7 bases; bases with no gene match: 10. The CDR3 covers 15 residues. The CDR3, as DNA: TGCAGCGCAGAGAGATGGGGACAGGGGGCAGATACGCAGTATTTT. Encoded protein: CSAERWGQGADTQYF.

The chain is built from TRBV3-1 (or the pseudogene TRBV3-2) and TRBJ1-4; weak D call: TRBD1 (5 bases). V gave up 1 base and J gave up 3 bases, with 9 bases separating them. CDR1 and CDR2 (germline): LGHDT, YNNKEL (reference sequence). CDR3 length: 15 residues. This CDR3 reads CASSQGSGSNEKLFF. CDR3 nucleotide sequence: TGTGCCAGCAGCCAAGGATCAGGGTCTAATGAAAAACTGTTTTTT.

The chain employs TRBV7-9 and TRBJ2-3; a possible D gene is TRBD2 (6 bases). V lost 5 bases to trimming and J lost 6 bases, with 6 bases between them. There are 11 residues in the CDR3. The germline gives CDR1 SEHNR, CDR2 FQNEAQ (reference sequence). CDR3 DNA: TGTGCCAGCAGCGGAGGGGATACGCAGTATTTT. Its protein is CASSGGDTQYF.

This clone was counted once. The rearrangement joins TRBV27 to TRBJ2-7; D is undetermined. Trimming took off 4 bases at V and 0 bases at J, with 7 bases between the two ends. This CDR3 region has 13 residues. Germline V gene data show CDR1 as MNHEY and CDR2 as SMNVEV (reference sequence). DNA for the CDR3: TGTGCCAGCAGTTCTGTCTCCTCCTACGAGCAGTACTTC. Encoded protein: CASSSVSSYEQYF.

V usage is TRBV15 and J usage is TRBJ2-7; D is possibly TRBD1 (6 bases). This CDR3 contains 14 residues. The V and J ends lost 5 bases and 0 bases respectively, with 11 bases between them. Germline V gives CDR1 LNHNV, CDR2 YYDKDF (reference sequence). The CDR3 loop reads CATSLTGSSYEQYF. The CDR3 nucleotides are TGTGCCACCAGCCTAACAGGGAGCTCCTACGAGCAGTACTTC.

This clone was seen more than once but under ten times. The chain is built from TRBV10-3 and TRBJ2-3, with TRBD2 identical over 13 bases. The V gene end was trimmed by 5 bases and the J gene end by 4 bases; junction bases not matched to a gene: 6. The length of the CDR3 is 16 residues. Germline assignment: CDR1 ENHRY and CDR2 SYGVKD. In DNA, the CDR3 is TGTGCCATCAGTCAAGGGACTAGCGGGGATCCAGATACGCAGTATTTT. As protein: CAISQGTSGDPDTQYF.

The chain carries TRBV19 and TRBJ2-7; TRBD2 matches 11 bases. The CDR3 is 15 residues long. Germline CDR1 is LNHDA and CDR2 is SQIVND (reference sequence). V lost 2 bases to trimming and J lost 6 bases; unmatched junction nucleotides: 6. The CDR3 loop reads CASSISLAGGLEQYF. DNA for the CDR3: TGTGCCAGTAGTATAAGTCTAGCGGGAGGTCTCGAGCAGTACTTC.

The chain's CDR3 is CASSPGTGAYGYTF. Here the CDR3 DNA reads TGTGCCAGCAGTCCGGGGACAGGGGCCTATGGCTACACCTTC. V usage is TRBV28 and J usage is TRBJ1-2, with TRBD1 matching over 10 bases. The CDR3 length is 14 residues. Germline V lookup: CDR1 MDHEN, CDR2 SYDVKM. Unmatched junction bases numbered 4, after V lost 5 bases and J lost 4 bases.

V is TRBV28 and J is TRBJ2-5; TRBD1 is a possible D gene (6 bases). CDR1 MDHEN and CDR2 SYDVKM come from the germline V gene. V was shortened by 3 bases and J by 2 bases, with 10 bases between the two germline ends. CDR3 length: 14 amino acids. The CDR3 reads CASSLGGQQETQYF. Written as DNA, the CDR3 is TGTGCCAGCAGTTTGGGCGGACAGCAAGAGACCCAGTACTTC. The entire variable domain, with the rest obtained from reference TRBV28 and TRBJ2-5, is as follows: DVKVTQSSRYLVKRTGEKVFLECVQDMDHENMFWYRQDPGLGLRLIYFSYDVKMKEKGDIPEGYSVSREKKERFSLILESASTNQTSMYLCASSLGGQQETQYFGPGTRLLVL.

The CDR3 DNA reads TGTGCCAGCACCCCCCGCGGGCGGGAGGGCCGAGAGACCCAGTACTTC. It is translated as CASTPRGREGRETQYF. The J gene is TRBJ2-5, the V gene TRBV27, with 9 bases fitting TRBD2. The CDR3 extends over 16 amino acids. The J segment lost 4 bases and the V segment lost 7 bases, leaving 13 bases of the junction unmatched. Germline-derived CDR1 and CDR2 are MNHEY and SMNVEV (reference sequence).

V and J are TRBV7-8 and TRBJ1-4; the D is unclear. Between the trimmed V and J ends, which lost 4 bases and 5 bases, there was a span of 11 bases. The CDR3 totals 14 residues. From germline, CDR1 is SGHVS and CDR2 FQNEAQ. Written as DNA, the CDR3 is TGTGCCAGCAGCTCACACTACCTAAATGAAAAACTGTTTTTT. It encodes CASSSHYLNEKLFF.